This T cell receptor (beta chain) was retrieved from a study of blood T cell repertoires in COVID-19. About the study: Collection of acute and convalescent COVID-19 samples took place in the United States, Italy and Spain. T cells, B-cell-depleted T cells, or PBMCs provided the cDNA or gDNA that served as material.

Profiled with immunoSEQ multiplex PCR; TCRdb holds only in-frame clones, not every one. In the table there are 20,000 to 30,000 clones, 85% to 95% of which are singletons. The CDR3 is 13 amino acids. Germline CDR1 is MNHEY and CDR2 is SMNVEV (reference sequence). The V end lost 7 bases, the J end lost 3 bases, and 12 bases lay between the germline ends. The material sequenced was peripheral blood. This TCR was sampled from a woman in her forties or fifties with active COVID-19. The chain carries TRBV27 and TRBJ1-2, with D perhaps matching TRBD1 (6 bases). CDR3 sequence reads: CASKHRDDYGYTF. Written as DNA, the CDR3 is TGTGCCAGCAAACACAGGGATGACTATGGCTACACCTTC.